Listed here are 30 T cell receptor beta chains from one sample, sequenced in a study of technical replicates of blood from several donors. The assay was immunoSEQ multiplex PCR, and TCRdb's table has in-frame clones only and misses some. The table lists about 59,000 clones, more than 95% of them singletons. Sequenced: T cells isolated from PBMCs. The source is a human donor in good health.

V and J are TRBV2 and TRBJ1-2, with D uncertain. Trimming stripped 3 bases from V and 7 bases from J, with 3 bases between. The length of the CDR3 is 10 residues. Germline V gene data show CDR1 as SNHLY and CDR2 as FYNNEI. The CDR3 nucleotides read TGTGCCAGCAGTGACCGTGGCTACACCTTC. Its protein is CASSDRGYTF.

V usage is TRBV4-1 and J usage is TRBJ2-1; 7 bases agree with TRBD2. CDR1 MGHRA and CDR2 YSYEKL come from the germline V gene. This CDR3 spans 13 amino acids. The junction had 4 bases not matched to a gene; V was cut back by 3 bases and J by 8 bases. DNA of the CDR3: TGCGCCAGCAGCCAGGGACTATCGGATGAGCAGTTCTTC. It specifies CASSQGLSDEQFF.

This chain uses TRBV7-2 with TRBJ2-1; tentatively, D is TRBD1 (6 bases). CDR3 length equals 15 residues. From germline, CDR1 is SGHTA and CDR2 FQGNSA. The V gene lost 3 bases and the J gene lost 6 bases, with 15 bases spanning the gap. Here the CDR3 DNA reads TGTGCCAGCAGCTTTGCGAGTTTGGGGGCCAATGAGCAGTTCTTC. This sequence encodes CASSFASLGANEQFF.

The chain links TRBV2 to TRBJ1-4; D gene uncertain. CDR1 and CDR2 (germline): SNHLY, FYNNEI. V lost 8 bases and J 7 bases, leaving 14 bases between the germline ends. The CDR3 spans 13 residues. Here the CDR3 reads CASAEEAGEKLFF. The CDR3 DNA reads as TGTGCCAGCGCAGAGGAAGCGGGTGAAAAACTGTTTTTT. The complete variable domain, with remaining parts taken from reference TRBV2 and TRBJ1-4, reads EPEVTQTPSHQVTQMGQEVILRCVPISNHLYFYWYRQILGQKVEFLVSFYNNEISEKSEIFDDQFSVERPDGSNFTLKIRSTKLEDSAMYFCASAEEAGEKLFFGSGTQLSVL.

The chain couples TRBV10-1 to TRBJ1-2; 8 bases fit TRBD1. Germline loops: CDR1 WNHNN, CDR2 SYGVQD (reference sequence). This CDR3 contains 15 residues. Germline trimming cut 3 bases from V and 8 bases from J; bases unmatched to any gene: 11. The CDR3 DNA reads as TGCGCCAGCAGTGACCGTCCAGGGGGCTTAAGGGGCTACACCTTC. This translates into CASSDRPGGLRGYTF.

This chain uses TRBV5-6 with TRBJ1-2; perhaps TRBD1 as D (6 bases). The CDR3 has 16 residues. Trimming pared 1 base from V and 6 bases from J, leaving 19 bases between. Germline V gene lookup returns CDR1 SGHDT and CDR2 YYEEEE. DNA for the CDR3: TGTGCCAGCAGCTTGCGGCAGGGGAGTTGGCGCAATGGCTACACCTTC. As protein: CASSLRQGSWRNGYTF.

V usage is TRBV5-4 and J usage is TRBJ1-1; D might be TRBD1 (6 bases). This CDR3 is built from 14 residues. Germline V gene lookup returns CDR1 SGHNT and CDR2 YYREEE (reference sequence). Trimming pared 4 bases from V and 7 bases from J, leaving 17 bases between. Here the CDR3 reads CASSHNTGGIEAFF. DNA of the CDR3: TGTGCCAGCAGCCACAACACGGGGGGCATTGAAGCTTTCTTT.

The chain has TRBV14 and TRBJ1-4; 12 bases are a match to TRBD1. The J segment lost 7 bases and the V segment lost 3 bases, leaving 12 bases of the junction unmatched. Per the germline V gene, CDR1 is SGHDN and CDR2 is FVKESK. CDR3 length: 18 residues. The CDR3 here is CASSHPGQGAVGPEKLFF. The DNA of the CDR3 is TGTGCCAGCAGCCACCCGGGACAGGGGGCAGTTGGTCCTGAAAAACTGTTTTTT.

The CDR3 protein is CASSYSNAGNEQYF. The CDR3, as DNA: TGTGCCAGCAGTTACTCGAATGCAGGGAACGAGCAGTACTTC. The chain links TRBV6-5 to TRBJ2-7; D possibly corresponds to TRBD1 (5 bases). The V and J ends lost 0 bases and 5 bases respectively, with 11 bases between them. Per the germline V gene, CDR1 is MNHEY and CDR2 is SVGAGI. The CDR3 has 14 amino acids.

This clone was observed once. The chain couples TRBV6-5 to TRBJ2-5; D is possibly TRBD1 (6 bases). Germline V gene lookup returns CDR1 MNHEY and CDR2 SVGAGI. The CDR3 covers 14 residues. Trimming left V 0 bases short and J 5 bases short, with 10 bases between. CDR3 sequence (DNA): TGTGCCAGCAGTTACTCCAGGGGTTGGGAGACCCAGTACTTC. Residues: CASSYSRGWETQYF.

The V gene is TRBV27, the J gene TRBJ2-7, with a weak D call TRBD2 (6 bases). V lost 3 bases and J 0 bases, leaving 9 bases between the germline ends. There are 14 residues in the CDR3. Germline V gene sequence: CDR1 MNHEY, CDR2 SMNVEV (reference sequence). This chain's CDR3 is CASSFRRDSYEQYF. The DNA for the CDR3 is TGTGCCAGCAGTTTCAGGCGGGACTCCTACGAGCAGTACTTC.

This clone is a singleton in its sample. This chain uses TRBV10-3 with TRBJ1-1, with D tentatively TRBD1 (6 bases). The V and J ends lost 2 bases and 2 bases respectively, with 15 bases between them. CDR3 length equals 16 residues. CDR1 and CDR2 from the germline V gene are ENHRY and SYGVKD. The DNA for the CDR3 is TGTGCCATCAGTGAGAATCCGGCGGGGGGCAACACTGAAGCTTTCTTT. Translating gives CAISENPAGGNTEAFF.

The rearrangement links TRBV7-9 to TRBJ1-1, with D maybe TRBD1 (6 bases). There are 13 residues in the CDR3. With 4 bases removed from V and 8 bases from J, the gap between germline ends came to 14 bases. CDR1 and CDR2 (germline): SEHNR, FQNEAQ (reference sequence). In DNA form, the CDR3 reads TGTGCCAGCAGCTCCCTGGGGGACATGGAAGCTTTCTTT. It translates to CASSSLGDMEAFF.

This sequence joins TRBV4-1 and TRBJ2-3, with D unresolved. This CDR3 spans 13 amino acids. Germline values: CDR1 MGHRA, CDR2 YSYEKL. Trimming removed 1 base from V and 5 bases from J, with 7 bases in between. CDR3 in DNA: TGCGCCAGCAGCCAAGTCCGAGGAGATACGCAGTATTTT. Translation gives CASSQVRGDTQYF.

The chain uses TRBV18 and TRBJ1-1; the D gene is possibly TRBD1 (6 bases). There are 15 residues in the CDR3. With 4 bases removed from V and 1 base from J, the gap between germline ends came to 13 bases. Germline V lookup: CDR1 KGHSH, CDR2 LQKENI. The CDR3 spells CASSQYRDPNTEAFF. CDR3 DNA: TGTGCCAGCTCACAATACAGGGACCCGAACACTGAAGCTTTCTTT.

CDR3 region: CAGETGRVALANYGYTF. CDR3 in DNA: TGTGCCGGCGAGACGGGGAGGGTTGCCTTAGCTAACTATGGCTACACCTTC. The rearrangement links TRBV2 to TRBJ1-2; unclear D gene. Trimming left V 11 bases short and J 0 bases short, with 25 bases between. CDR1 SNHLY and CDR2 FYNNEI come from the germline V gene. The CDR3 contains 17 residues.

V is TRBV7-6 and J is TRBJ2-3; D is possibly TRBD2 (6 bases). The germline V and J ends were trimmed by 4 bases and 4 bases, with 21 bases remaining between them. This CDR3 is 17 amino acids long. Germline assignment: CDR1 SGHVS and CDR2 FNYEAQ. The CDR3 DNA reads TGTGCCAGCAGCTCGGGGGAGGCGGGATGGGGGTCAGATACGCAGTATTTT. This translates into CASSSGEAGWGSDTQYF. The full variable domain, its missing parts supplied by reference TRBV7-6 and TRBJ2-3, is GAGVSQSPRYKVTKRGQDVALRCDPISGHVSLYWYRQALGQGPEFLTYFNYEAQQDKSGLPNDRFSAERPEGSISTLTIQRTEQRDSAMYRCASSSGEAGWGSDTQYFGPGTRLTVL.

The genes are TRBV6-1 and TRBJ2-7, with 7 bases aligning to TRBD1. This CDR3 comprises 12 residues. The germline gives CDR1 MNHNS, CDR2 SASEGT. Trimming cost V 9 bases and J 3 bases; bases outside gene matches: 5. CDR3 sequence reads: CASDRVGYEQYF. As DNA, the CDR3 is TGTGCCAGTGACAGGGTGGGCTACGAGCAGTACTTC.

V and J are TRBV11-2 and TRBJ1-1; no clear D gene. V lost 2 bases, J lost 2 bases, and 6 bases lay in between. Germline V CDR1 and CDR2: SGHAT, FQNNGV. The CDR3 is 13 residues long. CDR3 DNA: TGTGCCAGCAGCTTAACGAGAAACACTGAAGCTTTCTTT. This sequence encodes CASSLTRNTEAFF.

V and J are TRBV18 and TRBJ2-7; 10 nucleotides line up with TRBD1. The CDR3 has 15 amino acids. CDR1 is KGHSH, CDR2 LQKENI, per germline. Trimming took 4 bases from V and 2 from J; bases not matched to a gene: 5. CDR3 in amino acids: CASSRSGQGPYEQYF. CDR3 in DNA: TGTGCCAGCTCACGATCGGGACAGGGGCCCTACGAGCAGTACTTC.

The rearrangement links TRBV5-1 to TRBJ2-7; D is possibly TRBD1 (6 bases). CDR1 and CDR2 (germline): SGHRS, YFSETQ. V shed 4 bases and J shed 2 bases, with 16 bases lying between them. This CDR3 has 15 amino acids. This CDR3 is CASSLYFGQTYEQYF. CDR3 bases: TGCGCCAGCAGCCTATATTTCGGACAGACCTACGAGCAGTACTTC.

The chain is built from TRBV6-5 and TRBJ2-7; TRBD1 might be the D (5 bases). The germline gives CDR1 MNHEY, CDR2 SVGAGI. The CDR3 spans 12 residues. Deletions cut 6 bases from V and 5 bases from J, with 11 bases between. CDR3 region: CASRTLGDEQYF. DNA for the CDR3: TGTGCCAGCAGGACTTTAGGGGACGAGCAGTACTTC.

This clone was observed once. The J gene is TRBJ1-1, the V gene TRBV5-1; unclear D gene. The CDR3 runs to 15 residues. Trimming removed 4 bases at V and 2 bases at J, with 15 bases between. Germline CDR1 reads SGHRS; CDR2 reads YFSETQ. The CDR3 loop reads CASSPEQRRNTEAFF. CDR3 DNA sequence: TGCGCCAGCAGCCCAGAACAGAGACGAAACACTGAAGCTTTCTTT.

The chain recombines TRBV11-1 with TRBJ1-2; D remains ambiguous. With 4 bases removed from V and 5 bases from J, the gap between germline ends came to 5 bases. The germline V gene has CDR1 SGHAT and CDR2 FQDESV (reference sequence). The CDR3 is made up of 11 amino acids. CDR3 sequence reads: CASSSGYGYTF. CDR3 nucleotide sequence: TGTGCCAGCAGCTCAGGATATGGCTACACCTTC.

The V call is TRBV4-1, the J call TRBJ2-7; 7 positions match TRBD2. This CDR3 is built from 13 residues. Germline V gene data show CDR1 as MGHRA and CDR2 as YSYEKL. With V trimmed by 3 bases and J by 2 bases, 1 base remained unmatched. CDR3: CASSHRGAYEQYF. The CDR3, as DNA: TGCGCCAGCAGCCATCGGGGGGCCTACGAGCAGTACTTC.

This clone was seen once. V usage is TRBV2 and J usage is TRBJ1-1; TRBD1 aligns across 7 bases. The CDR3 totals 14 residues. Germline CDR1 SNHLY, CDR2 FYNNEI. With V trimmed by 6 bases and J by 5 bases, 9 bases remained unmatched. Here the CDR3 reads CASSPGAGGTEAFF. CDR3 DNA sequence: TGTGCCAGCAGCCCAGGAGCAGGGGGGACTGAAGCTTTCTTT.

Concerning this clone itself: One end of the junction varies from germline; a read error may be responsible. Here the CDR3 reads CASSEGLTGNTIYF. CDR3 nucleotides: TGTGCCAGCAGCGAAGGTTTAACTGGAAACACCATATATTTT. V is TRBV2 and J is TRBJ1-3; D call uncertain. Germline V lookup: CDR1 SNHLY, CDR2 FYNNEI. There are 14 residues in the CDR3.

The chain couples TRBV9 to TRBJ1-5; no reliable D call. Trimming shortened V by 3 bases and J by 9 bases, and 10 bases separated the two germline ends. Per germline, CDR1 SGDLS and CDR2 YYNGEE. There are 12 residues in the CDR3. CDR3 sequence reads: CASSDLSGPQHF. CDR3 in DNA: TGTGCCAGCAGCGACCTTTCAGGGCCCCAGCATTTT.

This chain joins TRBV2 and TRBJ2-7; no reliable D call. The CDR3 loop spans 14 amino acids. The germline V gene has CDR1 SNHLY and CDR2 FYNNEI. Trimming left V 7 bases short and J 0 bases short, with 13 bases between. The CDR3 sequence: CASTGYLDSYEQYF. In DNA, the CDR3 is TGTGCCAGCACCGGGTACCTAGACTCCTACGAGCAGTACTTC.

The gene calls are TRBV14 and TRBJ2-7; D might be TRBD1 (6 bases). Between the trimmed V and J ends, which lost 4 bases and 1 base, there was a span of 17 bases. The germline V gene has CDR1 SGHDN and CDR2 FVKESK. This CDR3 contains 16 residues. The CDR3 reads CASSPKPFTGSYEQYF. CDR3 nucleotide sequence: TGTGCCAGCAGCCCCAAACCATTTACAGGGTCCTACGAGCAGTACTTC.